The clone carrying this TCR beta chain was observed many times. Specified time point: newly diagnosed GD, antithyroid drugs for less than 3 months. Making the TCR library involved RNA that had been extracted from PBMCs. Construction of the TCR beta libraries employed iRepertoire HTBI primers in conjunction with Arm-PCR of CDR3 regions. TCRdb redid the calling of the multiplex PCR reads with MiXCR, one entry per CDR3 protein. Found here are 580,000 or so distinct CDR3 sequences, roughly 15% of them singletons; the top ten hold around 11%. This specimen comes from a study of regulatory T cells in long-lasting Graves disease. Trimming at V came to 5 bases and at J to 6 bases, leaving 5 bases not matched to a gene. Per germline, CDR1 SGHAT and CDR2 FQDESV (reference sequence). The CDR3 is 14 amino acids. These sequences were also reported in another study, on T cells in Graves' hyperthyroidism and ophthalmopathy.

The sample consisted of peripheral blood mononuclear cells (PBMCs), taken at new diagnosis, from a patient treated with antithyroid drugs. The chain employs TRBV11-1 and TRBJ2-7, with 12 bases lining up with TRBD2. The receptor comes from a man between 18 and 29 years old with Graves disease. The CDR3 DNA is TGTGCCAGCAGCCAACTAGCGGGAGGTACCGAGCAGTACTTC. Translating it yields CASSQLAGGTEQYF.